Presented here are 26 T cell receptor beta chains from one specimen sequenced in a study of cytomegalovirus exposure and HLA in healthy donors. PCR was performed using 60 Vbeta and 13 Jbeta primers. Clones were read by immunoSEQ multiplex PCR, and TCRdb kept only the in-frame ones, dropping some. The sample has 190,000 or so clones, 83% seen once; the top ten hold over 1.5%. Sequencing was performed on PBMCs. The receptors were sampled from a middle-aged man in good health and CMV-seronegative.

In nucleotides, the CDR3 is TGTGCCAGCAGCTTTTACGACAGATTGACACAAGAGACCCAGTACTTC. The encoded protein is CASSFYDRLTQETQYF. The V gene is TRBV5-6, the J gene TRBJ2-5; weak D call: TRBD1 (5 bases). The V end was cut by 2 bases, the J end by 2 bases, with 16 bases between. Germline assignment: CDR1 SGHDT and CDR2 YYEEEE. This CDR3 is 16 amino acids long.

The V call is TRBV28, the J call TRBJ2-7; D not certain. V gave up 3 bases and J gave up 3 bases, with 3 bases separating them. Per germline, CDR1 MDHEN and CDR2 SYDVKM. The CDR3 runs 11 residues. In nucleotides, the CDR3 is TGTGCCAGCAGTTTCTTCTACGAGCAGTACTTC. Its protein product is CASSFFYEQYF.

CDR3 DNA: TGTGCCAGCAGCCCAGCGGGAGCTAATGAAAAACTGTTTTTT. Amino acid sequence: CASSPAGANEKLFF. V is TRBV7-6 and J is TRBJ1-4; D unclear. This CDR3 region has 14 residues. V was trimmed by 5 bases and J by 3 bases, leaving 10 bases between them. In germline, CDR1 is SGHVS, CDR2 FNYEAQ.

The CDR3 nucleotides read TGTGCCAGCAGCTTAAGACAGTTGGAAGAAAAACTGTTTTTT. As protein: CASSLRQLEEKLFF. The genes are TRBV7-9 and TRBJ1-4, with D perhaps TRBD1 (5 bases). V lost 2 bases, J lost 8 bases, and 12 bases lay in between. The CDR3 extends over 14 amino acids. Germline values: CDR1 SEHNR, CDR2 FQNEAQ (reference sequence).

The chain combines TRBV30 with TRBJ1-2, with 11 bases matching TRBD1. This CDR3 region has 14 residues. The V and J ends lost 4 bases and 8 bases, in that order; junction bases with no gene match: 9. CDR1 and CDR2 from the germline V gene are GTSNPN and SVGIG (reference sequence). CDR3 region: CAWKPRGQGEGYTF. The CDR3, as DNA: TGTGCCTGGAAACCTCGGGGACAGGGGGAAGGCTACACCTTC.

The chain combines TRBV7-2 with TRBJ1-2; D is unresolved. Per germline, CDR1 SGHTA and CDR2 FQGNSA. The CDR3 runs to 15 residues. Trimming left V 1 base short and J 3 bases short, with 12 bases between. CDR3 residues: CASSLESGGYYGYTF. Here the CDR3 DNA reads TGTGCCAGCAGCTTAGAGTCTGGAGGGTACTATGGCTACACCTTC. Full variable domain (remainder filled in from reference TRBV7-2 and TRBJ1-2): GAGVSQSPSNKVTEKGKDVELRCDPISGHTALYWYRQSLGQGLEFLIYFQGNSAPDKSGLPSDRFSAERTGGSVSTLTIQRTQQEDSAVYLCASSLESGGYYGYTFGSGTRLTVV.

There are a few counts of this clone. Relative to the germline gene, one junction end is altered; a read error may explain this. V is TRBV7-9 and J is TRBJ2-7; D may be TRBD1 (6 bases). CDR3 length: 14 amino acids. Germline V CDR1 and CDR2: SEHNR, FQNEAQ (reference sequence). The CDR3 coding sequence is TGTTCCAGCAGCCCTCGGGACAACTCCTACGAGCAGTACTTC. As protein: CSSSPRDNSYEQYF.

Notes on this clone: A read error may produce the germline difference seen at one junction end. V is TRBV7-7 and J is TRBJ2-5; D perhaps matches TRBD1 (6 bases). The CDR3 runs to 14 residues. Germline-derived CDR1 and CDR2 are SSHAT and FNYEAQ (reference sequence). In nucleotides, the CDR3 is TGTGCTAGCAGTCCCGCAGGGGCGAGGGAGACCCAGTACTTC. This gives the protein CASSPAGARETQYF.

This chain joins TRBV4-2 and TRBJ2-1; no clear D. Trimming left V 0 bases short and J 10 bases short, with 13 bases between. CDR3 length: 14 amino acids. Germline CDR1 LGHNA, CDR2 YNFKEQ. The CDR3 is CASSQDSVVVEQFF. CDR3 in DNA: TGTGCCAGCAGCCAAGACAGTGTGGTCGTCGAGCAGTTCTTC.

The genes are TRBV28 and TRBJ1-2; the D gene is possibly TRBD1 (6 bases). Germline CDR1 reads MDHEN; CDR2 reads SYDVKM. V lost 7 bases, J lost 3 bases, and 12 bases lay in between. The CDR3 length is 13 residues. CDR3 region: CASTINRDYGYTF. In nucleotides, the CDR3 is TGTGCCAGCACCATCAACAGGGACTATGGCTACACCTTC.

This clone was seen a few times. The chain is built from TRBV4-1 and TRBJ1-5, with TRBD1 matching over 7 bases. Germline-derived CDR1 and CDR2 are MGHRA and YSYEKL. V lost 0 bases and J lost 2; bases outside the gene matches: 7. The CDR3 has 17 amino acids. The CDR3 bases are TGCGCCAGCAGCCAAGAAGGTACAGGGACAGGCAATCAGCCCCAGCATTTT. It codes for CASSQEGTGTGNQPQHF.

In its sample, this clone was seen once. CDR3 loop: CASSRGGRTGDGEQYF. The CDR3 region has the DNA TGTGCCAGCTCACGCGGGGGGCGGACAGGGGACGGCGAGCAGTACTTC. The chain combines TRBV18 with TRBJ2-7, with D possibly TRBD1 on 9 matching bases. The CDR3 is made up of 16 amino acids. The V gene's germline CDR1 is KGHSH and CDR2 LQKENI. The V and J ends lost 4 bases and 6 bases respectively, with 22 bases between them.

The V and J genes are TRBV7-2 and TRBJ2-3, with 12 nucleotides matching TRBD2. V was clipped by 2 bases and J by 6 bases; unmatched bases: 6. Germline CDR1 reads SGHTA; CDR2 reads FQGNSA. This CDR3 spans 16 amino acids. The CDR3 loop is CASSLRLAGATDTQYF. The CDR3 bases are TGTGCCAGCAGCTTACGACTAGCGGGAGCGACGGATACGCAGTATTTT.

This clone was seen only a few times. CDR3 sequence (DNA): TGTGCCAGCAGCTCCCCGGGACACCTGAACACTGAAGCTTTCTTT. It translates to CASSSPGHLNTEAFF. The chain has TRBV5-6 and TRBJ1-1; TRBD1 might be the D (6 bases). Germline assignment: CDR1 SGHDT and CDR2 YYEEEE. Trimming stripped 3 bases from V and 0 bases from J, with 12 bases between. This CDR3 has 15 amino acids. The whole variable domain, remainder taken from reference TRBV5-6 and TRBJ1-1, is DAGVTQSPTHLIKTRGQQVTLRCSPKSGHDTVSWYQQALGQGPQFIFQYYEEEERQRGNFPDRFSGHQFPNYSSELNVNALLLGDSALYLCASSSPGHLNTEAFFGQGTRLTVV.

This clone was detected a few times. The V gene is TRBV5-8, the J gene TRBJ1-1; D call uncertain. The germline CDR1 and CDR2 sequences are SGHTS and YDEGEE. The CDR3 has 13 residues. V gave up 2 bases and J gave up 4 bases, with 9 bases separating them. In DNA, the CDR3 is TGTGCCAGCAGCTTAATTGGGCGCACTGAAGCTTTCTTT. Protein sequence: CASSLIGRTEAFF.

The chain recombines TRBV7-3 with TRBJ2-1; TRBD2 matches 11 bases. Germline V gene data show CDR1 as SGHTA and CDR2 as FQGTGA. This CDR3 has 16 amino acids. The V gene end was trimmed by 5 bases and the J gene end by 0 bases; junction bases not matched to a gene: 3. In DNA form, the CDR3 reads TGTGCCAGCAGCCCCGGGACTAGCGGCTCCTACAATGAGCAGTTCTTC. It translates to CASSPGTSGSYNEQFF.

The chain combines TRBV28 with TRBJ2-7; 12 positions agree with TRBD2. The length of the CDR3 is 13 residues. Per germline, CDR1 MDHEN and CDR2 SYDVKM. V lost 8 bases to trimming and J lost 7 bases; unmatched junction nucleotides: 6. CDR3 nucleotides: TGTGCCAGCCACATAGGACTAGCGGGGGAGCAGTACTTC. The encoded protein is CASHIGLAGEQYF.

This clone was seen only a few times. This rearrangement joins TRBV19 to TRBJ1-3; D gene ambiguous. This CDR3 has 13 amino acids. V was cut by 5 bases and J by 0 bases, with 5 bases left in between. Germline V gene sequence: CDR1 LNHDA, CDR2 SQIVND (reference sequence). The CDR3 region has the DNA TGTGCCAGTAGTCGCGACTCTGGAAACACCATATATTTT. It specifies CASSRDSGNTIYF.

This chain joins TRBV5-3 and TRBJ1-5, with 7 bases that match TRBD1. TRBV5-3 is placed among ORFs of uncertain function. The CDR3 sequence is 15 residues long. Trimming at V came to 0 bases and at J to 6 bases, leaving 6 bases not matched to a gene. The CDR3: CARSLVTGACQPQHF. DNA for the CDR3: TGTGCCAGAAGCTTGGTCACAGGGGCATGTCAGCCCCAGCATTTT.

This chain connects TRBV7-2 to TRBJ1-3; a weak D match, TRBD1 (6 bases). The germline V and J ends were trimmed by 5 bases and 2 bases, with 16 bases remaining between them. Germline CDR1 SGHTA, CDR2 FQGNSA. This CDR3 has 16 amino acids. This CDR3 is CASSQGTSGAGNTIYF. In DNA, the CDR3 is TGTGCCAGCAGCCAAGGGACGTCAGGGGCTGGAAACACCATATATTTT.

The CDR3 bases are TGTGCCAGCAGCCCTTCTAGACGGAGCGAGCAGTACTTC. The encoded protein is CASSPSRRSEQYF. J is TRBJ2-7 and V is TRBV9; D call uncertain. The CDR3 spans 13 residues. Trimming took 4 bases from V and 6 from J, leaving 14 bases between them. Germline assignment: CDR1 SGDLS and CDR2 YYNGEE.

The chain uses TRBV13 and TRBJ2-3; a weak D match, TRBD1 (5 bases). Per the germline V gene, CDR1 is PRHDT and CDR2 is FYEKMQ (reference sequence). With 11 bases removed from V and 2 bases from J, the gap between germline ends came to 17 bases. This CDR3 is built from 14 residues. CDR3 loop: CAGKLRGATDTQYF. The CDR3 nucleotides are TGTGCCGGAAAATTAAGGGGCGCCACAGATACGCAGTATTTT.

The chain joins TRBV6-1 to TRBJ2-5, with 9 bases that match TRBD1. The CDR3 totals 15 residues. After removal of 6 bases from V and 4 bases from J, the junction contained 9 bases not matched to a gene. Germline CDR1 is MNHNS and CDR2 is SASEGT. CDR3 residues: CASSVLTGGGETQYF. CDR3 DNA sequence: TGTGCCAGCAGCGTCCTGACAGGGGGGGGAGAGACCCAGTACTTC.

This rearrangement joins TRBV18 to TRBJ1-2, with a tentative D call TRBD1 (6 bases). Germline CDR1 and CDR2: KGHSH and LQKENI. The CDR3 runs 14 residues. V was clipped by 3 bases and J by 4 bases, with 12 bases between them. This CDR3 reads CASSPTGKGYGYTF. Written as DNA, the CDR3 is TGTGCCAGCTCACCTACAGGGAAGGGCTATGGCTACACCTTC.

This chain connects TRBV28 to TRBJ1-5; TRBD1 might be the D (6 bases). The CDR3 contains 14 residues. Per the germline V gene, CDR1 is MDHEN and CDR2 is SYDVKM. The V and J ends lost 6 bases and 4 bases respectively, with 13 bases between them. The CDR3 DNA sequence: TGTGCCAGCAGGTTAGGACAGATTAATCAGCCCCAGCATTTT. It encodes CASRLGQINQPQHF.

In its sample, this clone was seen once. The genes are TRBV30 and TRBJ1-2; 7 bases map to TRBD1. J lost 4 bases, V lost 3 bases, and 11 bases had no gene match. Per germline, CDR1 GTSNPN and CDR2 SVGIG (reference sequence). The CDR3 covers 15 residues. CDR3 DNA: TGTGCCTGGAGCCCAGGGGACAGCCAAATCTATGGCTACACCTTC. This sequence encodes CAWSPGDSQIYGYTF.